The clone carrying this TCR beta chain was counted ten times or more. These data belong to a study of tumor-infiltrating lymphocytes in oesophageal squamous cell carcinoma. The ends were cut back, 5 bases at V and 9 bases at J, with 12 bases in the middle. CDR1 and CDR2 from the germline V gene are SGHRS and YFSETQ. This CDR3 spans 12 amino acids. MiXCR was run by TCRdb on the PCR reads, yielding one entry per CDR3 protein. The table shows approximately 18,000 distinct CDR3 sequences, with less than 55% occurring only once. Sample: normal esophageal tissue next to the tumor. The clonotype comes from a female donor with esophageal squamous cell carcinoma. The chain joins TRBV5-1 to TRBJ2-1; no reliable D call. The CDR3 DNA is TGCGCCAGCAGAAAGGAGTTCGGTGAGCAGTTCTTC. Encoded protein: CASRKEFGEQFF.